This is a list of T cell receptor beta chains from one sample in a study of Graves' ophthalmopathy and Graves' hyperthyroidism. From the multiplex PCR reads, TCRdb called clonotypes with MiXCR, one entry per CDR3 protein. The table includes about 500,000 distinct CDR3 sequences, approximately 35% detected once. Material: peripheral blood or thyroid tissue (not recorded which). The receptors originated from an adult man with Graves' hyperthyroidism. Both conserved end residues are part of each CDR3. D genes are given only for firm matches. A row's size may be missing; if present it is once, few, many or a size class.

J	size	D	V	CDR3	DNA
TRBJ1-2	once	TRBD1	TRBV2	CASSENRGLYGYTF	TGTGCCAGCAGTGAAAACAGGGGACTCTATGGCTACACCTTC
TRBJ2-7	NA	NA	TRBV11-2	CASGRGLVTAYEQYF	TGTGCCAGCGGCCGAGGGCTAGTGACAGCCTACGAGCAGTACTTC
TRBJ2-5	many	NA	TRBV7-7	CASSPKGIGETQYF	TGTGCTAGCAGCCCAAAAGGGATAGGAGAGACCCAGTACTTC
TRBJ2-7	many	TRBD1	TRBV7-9	CASTRGQGLDEQYF	TGTGCCAGCACCCGAGGACAGGGGCTGGACGAGCAGTACTTC
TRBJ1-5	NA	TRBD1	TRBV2	CARPGTGGFNQPQHF	TGTGCTAGACCCGGGACAGGGGGTTTCAATCAGCCCCAGCATTTT
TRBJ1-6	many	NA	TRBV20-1	CSAEGPRNSPLHF	TGCAGTGCTGAAGGACCGCGTAATTCACCCCTCCACTTT
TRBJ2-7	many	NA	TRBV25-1	CASATLIEEQYF	TGTGCCAGTGCGACCCTCATTGAAGAGCAGTACTTC
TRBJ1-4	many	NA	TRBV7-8	CASSLALGPATNEKLFF	TGTGCCAGCAGCTTAGCGTTAGGGCCTGCAACTAATGAAAAACTGTTTTTT
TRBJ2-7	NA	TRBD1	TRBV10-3	CASSVGTGQYF	TGTGCCAGCAGTGTCGGGACAGGGCAGTACTTC
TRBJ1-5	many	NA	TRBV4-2	CASSPTGGDSNQPQHF	TGTGCCAGCAGCCCAACCGGAGGTGATAGCAATCAGCCCCAGCATTTT
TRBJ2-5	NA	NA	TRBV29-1	CSGEWASQETQYF	TGCAGCGGGGAGTGGGCCTCCCAGGAGACCCAGTACTTC
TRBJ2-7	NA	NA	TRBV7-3	CASSLAGGSSYNEQYF	TGTGCCAGCAGCTTAGCAGGGGGGAGCTCCTACAATGAGCAGTACTTC
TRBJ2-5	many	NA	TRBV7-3	CASSRGGGKETQYF	TGTGCCAGCAGCAGAGGTGGTGGGAAAGAGACCCAGTACTTC
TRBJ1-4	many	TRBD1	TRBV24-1	CATSNGQEEKLFF	TGTGCCACCAGTAACGGACAGGAAGAAAAACTGTTTTTT
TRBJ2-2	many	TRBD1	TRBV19	CATWTGPLAGELFF	TGTGCCACATGGACAGGGCCCCTCGCCGGGGAGCTGTTTTTT
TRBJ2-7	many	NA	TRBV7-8	CASSLEETNLYEQYF	TGTGCCAGCAGCTTAGAGGAAACAAACCTCTACGAGCAGTACTTC
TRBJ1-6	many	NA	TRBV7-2	CASSLAGVGNSPLHF	TGTGCCAGCAGCTTAGCAGGGGTGGGGAATTCACCCCTCCACTTT
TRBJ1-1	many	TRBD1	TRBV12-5	CASGTGQGVNTEAFF	TGTGCTAGTGGAACCGGACAGGGAGTGAACACTGAAGCTTTCTTT
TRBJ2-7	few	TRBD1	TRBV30	CAWTRGHYEQYF	TGTGCCTGGACCAGGGGGCACTACGAGCAGTACTTC
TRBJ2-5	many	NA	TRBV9	CASSVAWGDQETQYF	TGTGCCAGCAGCGTAGCTTGGGGAGACCAAGAGACCCAGTACTTC
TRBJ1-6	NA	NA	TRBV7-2	CASSLYWVNSPLHF	TGTGCCAGCAGCTTATACTGGGTCAATTCACCCCTCCACTTT
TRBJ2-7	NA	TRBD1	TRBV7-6	CASRKRTGTVYEQYF	TGTGCCAGCCGCAAACGGACAGGGACGGTCTACGAGCAGTACTTC
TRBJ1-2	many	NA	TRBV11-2	CASSHRRFSNGYTF	TGTGCCAGCAGCCATCGCAGGTTTTCAAATGGCTACACCTTC
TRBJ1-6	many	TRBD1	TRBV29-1	CSARQGTGSPLHF	TGCAGCGCCCGACAGGGTACGGGATCACCCCTCCACTTT
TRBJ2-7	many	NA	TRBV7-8	CASSFGGSRYEQYF	TGTGCCAGCAGCTTCGGGGGCAGCCGCTACGAGCAGTACTTC
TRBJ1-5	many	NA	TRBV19	CASEDSLNQPQHF	TGTGCCAGTGAGGACAGTCTTAATCAGCCCCAGCATTTT
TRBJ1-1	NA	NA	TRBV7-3	CASSLPSGRNEQFF	TGTGCCAGCAGCCTACCTAGCGGCCGCAATGAGCAGTTCTTT
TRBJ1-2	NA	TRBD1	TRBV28	CASSLWEGGRGYTF	TGTGCCAGCAGTTTATGGGAAGGGGGCCGCGGCTACACCTTC
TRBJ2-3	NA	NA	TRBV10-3	CAISDFGIARSSTDTQYF	TGTGCCATCAGTGATTTCGGAATCGCACGGTCTAGCACAGATACGCAGTATTTT
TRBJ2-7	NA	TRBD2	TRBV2	CASSREGTDYEQYF	TGTGCCAGCAGTAGGGAGGGGACCGACTACGAGCAGTACTTC
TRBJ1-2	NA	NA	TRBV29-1	CSLDRFNYGYTF	TGCAGCTTGGACAGATTTAACTATGGCTACACCTTC
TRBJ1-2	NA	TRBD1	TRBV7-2	CASSQSFPRDRVNYGYTF	TGTGCCAGCAGCCAATCTTTTCCCCGGGACAGGGTGAACTATGGCTACACCTTC
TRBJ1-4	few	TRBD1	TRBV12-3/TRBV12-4	CASSLGTGVGKLFF	TGTGCCAGCAGTTTAGGTACAGGGGTGGGGAAACTGTTTTTT
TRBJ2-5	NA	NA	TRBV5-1	CASSLSGKMLETQYF	TGCGCCAGCAGCTTGTCGGGAAAAATGTTGGAGACCCAGTACTTC
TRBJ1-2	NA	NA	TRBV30	CAWSVRGLGYGYTF	TGTGCCTGGAGCGTTAGGGGGTTAGGCTATGGCTACACCTTC
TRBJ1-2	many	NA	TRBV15	CATSRDWGQGYTF	TGTGCCACCAGCAGAGATTGGGGGCAAGGCTACACCTTC
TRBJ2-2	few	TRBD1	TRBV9	CASSLRQGWPGELFF	TGTGCCAGCAGCCTCCGACAGGGATGGCCCGGGGAGCTGTTTTTT
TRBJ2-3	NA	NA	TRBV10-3	CAISDSAPDTQYF	TGTGCCATCAGTGATTCGGCTCCAGATACGCAGTATTTT
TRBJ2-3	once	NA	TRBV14	CASSHIGDTQYF	TGTGCCAGCAGCCATATCGGGGATACGCAGTATTTT
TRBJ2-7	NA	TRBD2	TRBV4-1	CASSQESSGGSSYEQYF	TGCGCCAGCAGCCAAGAGTCTAGCGGGGGGAGCTCCTACGAGCAGTACTTC
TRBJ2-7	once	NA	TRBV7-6	CASKSGTSYEQYF	TGTGCCAGCAAAAGCGGGACATCCTACGAGCAGTACTTC
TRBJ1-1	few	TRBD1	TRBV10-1	CASSRRQGALSFEAFF	TGTGCCAGCAGCCGGAGACAGGGGGCCCTTTCGTTTGAAGCTTTCTTT